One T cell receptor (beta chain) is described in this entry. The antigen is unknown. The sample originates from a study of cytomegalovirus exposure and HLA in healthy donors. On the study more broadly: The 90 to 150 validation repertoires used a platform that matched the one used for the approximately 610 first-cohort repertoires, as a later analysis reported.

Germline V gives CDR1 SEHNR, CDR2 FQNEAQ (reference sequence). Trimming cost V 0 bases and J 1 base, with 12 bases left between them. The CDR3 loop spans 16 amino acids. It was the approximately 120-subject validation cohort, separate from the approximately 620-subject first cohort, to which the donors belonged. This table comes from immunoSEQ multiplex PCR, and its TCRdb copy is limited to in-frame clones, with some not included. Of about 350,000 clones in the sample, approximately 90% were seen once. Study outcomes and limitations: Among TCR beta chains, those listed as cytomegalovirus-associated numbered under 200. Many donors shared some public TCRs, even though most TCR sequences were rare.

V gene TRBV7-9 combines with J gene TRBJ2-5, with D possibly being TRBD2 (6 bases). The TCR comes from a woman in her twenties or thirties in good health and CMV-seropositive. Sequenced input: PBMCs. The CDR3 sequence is CASSLALTRGQETQYF. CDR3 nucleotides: TGTGCCAGCAGCTTAGCGTTGACTAGGGGCCAAGAGACCCAGTACTTC.